This entry is about one T cell receptor (beta chain). This clone was detected only once. What antigen it recognizes has not been identified. Per-base qualities were not stored, and no clone one base away is much larger. The data derive from a study of blood T cell repertoires in COVID-19 (dated by TCRdb to the early 2020s). Background for the entire study: Samples from collaborators originated in the United States, Italy and Spain and spanned both the acute and convalescent phases of COVID-19. The material from the prospective study consisted of cDNA or gDNA derived from T cells, B-cell-depleted T cells, or PBMCs. Subjects who had been exposed to COVID-19, were actively infected with it, or had recovered from it provided the deeply sampled blood TCRbeta repertoires that made up the dataset. The repertoires were released in a freely available public database meant as a resource for research on the immune response to SARS-CoV-2. The samples were drawn from two sources: the first 160 participants of the ongoing ImmuneRACE study, and 1,000 to 1,500 subjects contributed by 6 global collaborators. The sample metadata nearly always contained a de-identified subject ID, COVID-19 status, age in years and sex. Where available, HLA class I and class II types were taken from metadata supplied by the sample provider and were not determined by assay-based typing.

What the study reported, not specific to this receptor: The amount of clinical and demographic metadata varied by source and participant and was provided uncurated.

TCRbeta CDR3 regions were amplified from genomic DNA by means of the immunoSEQ Assay, a bias-controlled multiplex PCR. The authors' analysis ran thus. Nucleated cell counts per sample were estimated from amplification of reference gene primers within the assay. To quantify the absolute abundance of each unique TCRbeta CDR3 rearrangement, sequence reads were collapsed and filtered. Productive Simpson clonality was computed per sample as the square root of Simpson's diversity index over productive rearrangements. Drawn from immuneACCESS, this table holds only the in-frame rearrangements with V and J called that TCRdb kept. Clones are partly lost; checked studies trace under half to an unresolved V gene and leave the rest unexplained. That table supplies the V and J calls and clone size; D and trimming were determined from the DNA. This sample has 100,000 or so clones in its table, and approximately 75% of those were observed once. The top ten constitute approximately 13% of the sample.

Trimming accounts for 5 bases at V and 0 bases at J, while the number of junction bases matched to no gene is 7. The CDR3 sequence holds 16 residues, the cysteine and phenylalanine included. CDR3 DNA only is kept here, 48 bases in frame from base 1. CDR1 is given as MGHDK and CDR2 as SYGVNS, both from the germline V gene. Each collaborating institution followed its own protocols to collect whole blood in K2EDTA tubes. Collaborator samples were shipped for TCRbeta analysis as frozen whole blood, isolated PBMCs, or DNA extracted from either sample type. This clonotype was sampled from a human donor in a cohort sampled during active COVID-19. Specimen: peripheral blood. The rearrangement joined TRBV25-1 to TRBJ1-2; a stretch of 9 junction bases matches TRBD1. The CDR3 amino acid sequence is: CASSQGQGLANYGYTF. The DNA is as follows: TGTGCCAGCAGTCAGGGACAGGGCTTAGCTAACTATGGCTACACCTTC.